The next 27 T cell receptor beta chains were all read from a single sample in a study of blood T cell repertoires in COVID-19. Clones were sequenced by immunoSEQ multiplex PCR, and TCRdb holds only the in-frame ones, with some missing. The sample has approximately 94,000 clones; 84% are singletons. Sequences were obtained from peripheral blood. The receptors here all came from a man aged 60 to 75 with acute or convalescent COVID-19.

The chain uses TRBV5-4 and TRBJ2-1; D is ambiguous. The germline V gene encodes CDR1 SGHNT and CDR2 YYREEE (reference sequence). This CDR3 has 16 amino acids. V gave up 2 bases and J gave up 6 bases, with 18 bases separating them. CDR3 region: CASSFPRAPFTNEQFF. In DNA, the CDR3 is TGTGCCAGCAGCTTCCCCCGCGCGCCGTTCACCAATGAGCAGTTCTTC.

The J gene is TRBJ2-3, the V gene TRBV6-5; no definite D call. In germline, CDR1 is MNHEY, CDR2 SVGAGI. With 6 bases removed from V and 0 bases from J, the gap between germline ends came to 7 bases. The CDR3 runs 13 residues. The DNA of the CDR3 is TGTGCCAGCAGCTTTTTAAGCACAGATACGCAGTATTTT. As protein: CASSFLSTDTQYF.

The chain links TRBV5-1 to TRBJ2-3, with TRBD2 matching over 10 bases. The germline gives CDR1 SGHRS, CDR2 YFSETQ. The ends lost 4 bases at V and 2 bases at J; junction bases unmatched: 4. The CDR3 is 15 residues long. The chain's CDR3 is CASSRTSGNTDTQYF. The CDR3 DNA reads TGCGCCAGCAGCAGGACTAGCGGAAACACAGATACGCAGTATTTT.

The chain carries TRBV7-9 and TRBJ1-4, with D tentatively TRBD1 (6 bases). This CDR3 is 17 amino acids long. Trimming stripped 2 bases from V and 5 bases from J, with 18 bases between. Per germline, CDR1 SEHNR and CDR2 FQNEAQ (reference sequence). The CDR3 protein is CASSLLRGPGTNEKLFF. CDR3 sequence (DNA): TGTGCCAGCAGCTTATTGCGGGGGCCCGGGACCAATGAAAAACTGTTTTTT.

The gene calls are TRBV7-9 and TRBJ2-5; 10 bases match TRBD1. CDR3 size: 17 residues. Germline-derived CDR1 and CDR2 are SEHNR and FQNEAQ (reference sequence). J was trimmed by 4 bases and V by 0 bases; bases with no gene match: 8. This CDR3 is CASSLAKGQGRRETQYF. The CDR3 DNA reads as TGTGCCAGCAGCTTAGCGAAGGGACAGGGGAGGCGAGAGACCCAGTACTTC.

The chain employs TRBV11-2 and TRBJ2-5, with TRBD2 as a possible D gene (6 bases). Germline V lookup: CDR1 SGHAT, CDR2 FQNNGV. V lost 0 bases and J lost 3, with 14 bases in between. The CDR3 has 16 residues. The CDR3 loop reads CASSLDQEGMKETQYF. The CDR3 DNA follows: TGTGCCAGCAGCTTAGATCAGGAGGGGATGAAAGAGACCCAGTACTTC.

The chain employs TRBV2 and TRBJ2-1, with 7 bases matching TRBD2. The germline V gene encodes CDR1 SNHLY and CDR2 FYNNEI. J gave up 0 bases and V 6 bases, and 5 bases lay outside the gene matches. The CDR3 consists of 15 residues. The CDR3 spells CASRFGGSSYNEQFF. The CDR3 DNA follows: TGTGCCAGCAGGTTCGGGGGGAGCTCCTACAATGAGCAGTTCTTC.

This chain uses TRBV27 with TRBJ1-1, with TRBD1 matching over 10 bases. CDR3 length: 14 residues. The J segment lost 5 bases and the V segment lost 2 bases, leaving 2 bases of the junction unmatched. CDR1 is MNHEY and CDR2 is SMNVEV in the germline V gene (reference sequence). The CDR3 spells CASSLRDRGTEAFF. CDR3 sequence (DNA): TGTGCCAGCAGTTTACGGGACAGGGGAACTGAAGCTTTCTTT.

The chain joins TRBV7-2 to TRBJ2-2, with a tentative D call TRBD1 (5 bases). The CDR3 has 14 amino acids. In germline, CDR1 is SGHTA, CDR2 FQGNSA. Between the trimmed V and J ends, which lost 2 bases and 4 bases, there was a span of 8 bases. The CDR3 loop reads CASSLWGSTGELFF. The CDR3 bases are TGTGCCAGCAGCTTATGGGGCAGCACCGGGGAGCTGTTTTTT.

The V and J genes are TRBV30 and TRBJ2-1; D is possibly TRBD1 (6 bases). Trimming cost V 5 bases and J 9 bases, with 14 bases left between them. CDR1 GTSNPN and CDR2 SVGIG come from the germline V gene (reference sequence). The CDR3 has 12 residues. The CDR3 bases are TGTGCCTGGTCAACAGGGTTTACTGAGCAGTTCTTC. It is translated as CAWSTGFTEQFF.

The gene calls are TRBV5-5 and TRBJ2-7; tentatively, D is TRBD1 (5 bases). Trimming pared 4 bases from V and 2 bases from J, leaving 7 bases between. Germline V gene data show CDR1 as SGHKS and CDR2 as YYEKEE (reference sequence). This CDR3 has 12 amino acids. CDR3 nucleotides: TGTGCCAGCAGCCAGGACACCTACGAGCAGTACGTC. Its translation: CASSQDTYEQYV.

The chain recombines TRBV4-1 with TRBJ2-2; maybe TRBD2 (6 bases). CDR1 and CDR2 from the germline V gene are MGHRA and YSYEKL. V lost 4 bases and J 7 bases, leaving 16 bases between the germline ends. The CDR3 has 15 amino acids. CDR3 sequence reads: CASSLSGTPGGELFF. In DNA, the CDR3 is TGCGCCAGCAGCCTATCCGGGACTCCGGGCGGGGAGCTGTTTTTT.

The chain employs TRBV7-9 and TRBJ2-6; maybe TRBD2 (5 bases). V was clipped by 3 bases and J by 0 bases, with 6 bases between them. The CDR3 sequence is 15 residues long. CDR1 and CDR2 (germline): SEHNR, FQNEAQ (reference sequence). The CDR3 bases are TGTGCCAGCAGCTTCGGGATCTCTGGGGCCAACGTCCTGACTTTC. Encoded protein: CASSFGISGANVLTF. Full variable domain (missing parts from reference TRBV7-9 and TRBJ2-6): DTGVSQNPRHKITKRGQNVTFRCDPISEHNRLYWYRQTLGQGPEFLTYFQNEAQLEKSRLLSDRFSAERPKGSFSTLEIQRTEQGDSAMYLCASSFGISGANVLTFGAGSRLTVL.

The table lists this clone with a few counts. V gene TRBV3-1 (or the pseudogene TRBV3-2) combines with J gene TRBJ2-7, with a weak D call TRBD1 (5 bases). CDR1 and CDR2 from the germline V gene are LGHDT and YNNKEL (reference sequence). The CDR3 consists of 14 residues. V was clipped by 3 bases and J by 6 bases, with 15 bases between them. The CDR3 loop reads CASSHRGYSVEQYF. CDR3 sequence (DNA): TGTGCCAGCAGCCATAGGGGTTATTCGGTCGAGCAGTACTTC.

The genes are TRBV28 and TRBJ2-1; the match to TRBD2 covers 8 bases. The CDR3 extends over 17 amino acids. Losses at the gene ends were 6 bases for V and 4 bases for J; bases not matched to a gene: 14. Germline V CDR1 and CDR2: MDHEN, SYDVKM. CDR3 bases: TGTGCCAGCAGAACTCCTTTCCGCGGGGGGCTTTACAATGAGCAGTTCTTC. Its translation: CASRTPFRGGLYNEQFF.

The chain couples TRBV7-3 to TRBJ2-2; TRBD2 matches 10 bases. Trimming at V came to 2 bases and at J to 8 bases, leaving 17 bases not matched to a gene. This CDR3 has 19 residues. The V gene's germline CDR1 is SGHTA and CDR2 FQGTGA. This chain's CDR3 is CASSLFGPETSGPLGELFF. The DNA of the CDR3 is TGTGCCAGCAGCTTATTCGGCCCGGAGACTAGCGGGCCTCTGGGGGAGCTGTTTTTT.

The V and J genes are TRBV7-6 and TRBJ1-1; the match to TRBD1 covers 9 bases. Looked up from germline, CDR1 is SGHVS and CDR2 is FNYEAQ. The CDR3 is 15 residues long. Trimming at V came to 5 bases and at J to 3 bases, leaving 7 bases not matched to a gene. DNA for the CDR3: TGTGCCAGCAGCCCCGGGACAGGGAGTTACACTGAAGCTTTCTTT. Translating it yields CASSPGTGSYTEAFF. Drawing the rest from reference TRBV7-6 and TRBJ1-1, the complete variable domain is GAGVSQSPRYKVTKRGQDVALRCDPISGHVSLYWYRQALGQGPEFLTYFNYEAQQDKSGLPNDRFSAERPEGSISTLTIQRTEQRDSAMYRCASSPGTGSYTEAFFGQGTRLTVV.

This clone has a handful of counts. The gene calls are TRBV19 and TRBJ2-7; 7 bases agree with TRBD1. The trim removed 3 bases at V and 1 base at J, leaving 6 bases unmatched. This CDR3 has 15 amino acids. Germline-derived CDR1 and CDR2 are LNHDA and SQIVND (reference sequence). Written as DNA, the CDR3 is TGTGCCAGTAGTATGGACAACAGGGGATCCTACGAGCAGTACTTC. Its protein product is CASSMDNRGSYEQYF.

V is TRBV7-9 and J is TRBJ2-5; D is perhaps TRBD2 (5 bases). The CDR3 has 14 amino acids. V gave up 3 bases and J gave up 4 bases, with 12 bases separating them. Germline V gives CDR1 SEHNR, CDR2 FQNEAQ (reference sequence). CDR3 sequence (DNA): TGTGCCAGCAGCTTTCCCGGGGTGTCAGAGACCCAGTACTTC. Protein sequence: CASSFPGVSETQYF.

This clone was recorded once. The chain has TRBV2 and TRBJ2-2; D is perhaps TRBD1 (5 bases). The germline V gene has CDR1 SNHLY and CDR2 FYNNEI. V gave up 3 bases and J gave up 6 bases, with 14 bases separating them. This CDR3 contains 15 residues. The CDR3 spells CASSEKGLSAGELFF. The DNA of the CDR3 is TGTGCCAGCAGTGAGAAGGGGCTAAGCGCCGGGGAGCTGTTTTTT. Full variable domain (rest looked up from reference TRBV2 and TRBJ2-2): EPEVTQTPSHQVTQMGQEVILRCVPISNHLYFYWYRQILGQKVEFLVSFYNNEISEKSEIFDDQFSVERPDGSNFTLKIRSTKLEDSAMYFCASSEKGLSAGELFFGEGSRLTVL.

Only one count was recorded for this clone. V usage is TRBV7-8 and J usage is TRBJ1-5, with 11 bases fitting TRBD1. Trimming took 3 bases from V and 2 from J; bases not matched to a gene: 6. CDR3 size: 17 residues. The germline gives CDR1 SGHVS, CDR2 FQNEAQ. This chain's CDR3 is CASSFWGQGVGNQPQHF. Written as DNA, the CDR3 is TGTGCCAGCAGCTTCTGGGGACAGGGGGTTGGCAATCAGCCCCAGCATTTT.

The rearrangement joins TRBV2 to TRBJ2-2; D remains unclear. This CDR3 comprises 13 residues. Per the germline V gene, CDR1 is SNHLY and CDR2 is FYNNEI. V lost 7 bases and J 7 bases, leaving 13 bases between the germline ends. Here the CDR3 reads CASKQAPGGELFF. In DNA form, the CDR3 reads TGTGCCAGCAAGCAGGCCCCAGGCGGGGAGCTGTTTTTT.

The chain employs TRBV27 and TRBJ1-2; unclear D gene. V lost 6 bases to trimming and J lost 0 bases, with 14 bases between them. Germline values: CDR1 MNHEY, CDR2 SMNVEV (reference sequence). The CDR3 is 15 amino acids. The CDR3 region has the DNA TGTGCCAGCAGCTTTACTCTCGAGGCTAACTATGGCTACACCTTC. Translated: CASSFTLEANYGYTF.

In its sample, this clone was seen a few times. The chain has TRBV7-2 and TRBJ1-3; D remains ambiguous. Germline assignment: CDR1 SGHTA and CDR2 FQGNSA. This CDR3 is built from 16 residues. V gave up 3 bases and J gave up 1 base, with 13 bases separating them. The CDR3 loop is CASSFLSGVSGNTIYF. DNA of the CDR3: TGTGCCAGCAGCTTCCTGTCCGGGGTTTCTGGAAACACCATATATTTT.

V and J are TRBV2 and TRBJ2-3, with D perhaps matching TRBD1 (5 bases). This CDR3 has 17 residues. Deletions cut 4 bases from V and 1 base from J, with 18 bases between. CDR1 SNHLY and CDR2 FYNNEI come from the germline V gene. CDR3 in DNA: TGTGCCAGCAGTGGCGGTCAGGGCCACCCGGGCACAGATACGCAGTATTTT. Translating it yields CASSGGQGHPGTDTQYF. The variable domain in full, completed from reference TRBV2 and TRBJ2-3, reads EPEVTQTPSHQVTQMGQEVILRCVPISNHLYFYWYRQILGQKVEFLVSFYNNEISEKSEIFDDQFSVERPDGSNFTLKIRSTKLEDSAMYFCASSGGQGHPGTDTQYFGPGTRLTVL.

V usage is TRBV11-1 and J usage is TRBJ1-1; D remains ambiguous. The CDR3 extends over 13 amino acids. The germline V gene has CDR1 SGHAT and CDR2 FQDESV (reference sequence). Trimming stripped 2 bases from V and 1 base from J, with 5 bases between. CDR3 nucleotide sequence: TGTGCCAGCAGCTTATTAGAGAACACTGAAGCTTTCTTT. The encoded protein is CASSLLENTEAFF.

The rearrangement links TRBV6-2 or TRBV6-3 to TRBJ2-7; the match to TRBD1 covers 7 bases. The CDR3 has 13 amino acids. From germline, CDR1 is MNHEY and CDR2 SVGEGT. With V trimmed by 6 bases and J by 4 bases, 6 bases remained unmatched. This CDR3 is CASSDDRVYEQYF. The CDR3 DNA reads TGTGCCAGCAGCGACGACAGGGTATACGAGCAGTACTTC.